Shown below are 29 T cell receptor beta chains from a single sample sequenced in a study of OX40 agonist ivuxolimab in advanced cancers. Generated by immunoSEQ multiplex PCR, the TCRdb table keeps only in-frame clones and is missing some. In the table there are 87,000 or so clones, around 87% of which are singletons. The sequencing here drew on CD4+ or CD8+ T cells sorted from blood, taken in a trial of the OX40 agonist ivuxolimab. Every receptor here comes from an adult with an advanced solid tumor such as melanoma, head and neck, liver or kidney cancer.

This rearrangement joins TRBV19 to TRBJ2-3; no definite D call. The germline V gene has CDR1 LNHDA and CDR2 SQIVND (reference sequence). The V end was cut by 6 bases, the J end by 1 base, with 11 bases between. The CDR3 is 14 amino acids. In DNA, the CDR3 is TGTGCCAGTAGCATGTCCAGTCGCACAGATACGCAGTATTTT. It translates to CASSMSSRTDTQYF.

The chain employs TRBV5-5 and TRBJ2-5; TRBD1 matches 10 bases. CDR1 is SGHKS, CDR2 YYEKEE, per germline (reference sequence). The CDR3 consists of 16 residues. V was pared by 4 bases and J by 1 base, with 7 bases of the junction left unmatched. The CDR3 loop reads CASSRPGQGLQETQYF. In DNA form, the CDR3 reads TGTGCCAGCAGCCGACCGGGACAGGGGCTCCAAGAGACCCAGTACTTC.

This sequence joins TRBV7-2 and TRBJ2-2; 14 bases align to TRBD2. CDR1 and CDR2 (germline): SGHTA, FQGNSA. The V gene end was trimmed by 5 bases and the J gene end by 7 bases; junction bases not matched to a gene: 9. This CDR3 contains 17 residues. CDR3 in DNA: TGTGCCAGCAGCCAACCGGGACTAGCGGGAGATGGCGGGGAGCTGTTTTTT. Translating gives CASSQPGLAGDGGELFF.

The V and J genes are TRBV27 and TRBJ1-2, with D perhaps matching TRBD1 (5 bases). The CDR3 runs to 14 residues. Germline V gene lookup returns CDR1 MNHEY and CDR2 SMNVEV (reference sequence). The ends were cut back, 7 bases at V and 3 bases at J, with 15 bases in the middle. CDR3 in DNA: TGTGCCAGCACTCTCCGGGGCAGGGACTATGGCTACACCTTC. It yields the protein CASTLRGRDYGYTF.

As concerns this clone: Mismatch with germline at one junction end may stem from a read error. This chain links TRBV7-7 with TRBJ2-5; 7 bases fit TRBD1. Per the germline V gene, CDR1 is SSHAT and CDR2 is FNYEAQ (reference sequence). The CDR3 covers 15 residues. CDR3 DNA: TGTGCTAGCAGCTTAGCAGGGGGAAATGGGGAGACCCAGTACTTC. Its protein is CASSLAGGNGETQYF.

The gene calls are TRBV7-9 and TRBJ1-2; 7 bases match TRBD1. Trimming at V came to 1 base and at J to 2 bases, leaving 1 base not matched to a gene. Germline CDR1 reads SEHNR; CDR2 reads FQNEAQ (reference sequence). The CDR3 runs to 14 residues. For the CDR3, the DNA is TGTGCCAGCAGCTTAGAGACAGGGAACTATGGCTACACCTTC. Its translation is CASSLETGNYGYTF. Combining the CDR3 with reference TRBV7-9 and TRBJ1-2 gives the whole variable domain DTGVSQNPRHKITKRGQNVTFRCDPISEHNRLYWYRQTLGQGPEFLTYFQNEAQLEKSRLLSDRFSAERPKGSFSTLEIQRTEQGDSAMYLCASSLETGNYGYTFGSGTRLTVV.

The V gene is TRBV6-4, the J gene TRBJ2-6; D ambiguous. The V gene's germline CDR1 is MRHNA and CDR2 SNTAGT. This CDR3 region has 16 residues. V lost 3 bases to trimming and J lost 2 bases, with 11 bases between them. This chain's CDR3 is CASSESFSPGANVLTF. CDR3 nucleotide sequence: TGTGCCAGCAGTGAGAGTTTCAGCCCTGGGGCCAACGTCCTGACTTTC.

The chain has TRBV16 and TRBJ1-2, with D possibly TRBD1 on 5 matching bases. V dropped 0 bases and J dropped 7 bases, with 6 bases sitting between them. CDR3 size: 12 residues. The V gene's germline CDR1 is KGHSY and CDR2 FQNENV. Here the CDR3 DNA reads TGTGCCAGCAGCCAATCTGGGGGTGGCTACACCTTC. Protein product: CASSQSGGGYTF.

The genes are TRBV11-2 and TRBJ1-3; D call uncertain. There are 13 residues in the CDR3. Between the trimmed V and J ends, which lost 0 bases and 5 bases, there was a span of 5 bases. CDR1 and CDR2 from the germline V gene are SGHAT and FQNNGV. The CDR3 loop is CASSLDGRNTIYF. The CDR3 coding sequence is TGTGCCAGCAGCTTAGACGGAAGAAACACCATATATTTT.

The chain joins TRBV5-6 to TRBJ1-2; 10 bases fit TRBD1. V lost 4 bases to trimming and J lost 6 bases; unmatched junction nucleotides: 9. Per germline, CDR1 SGHDT and CDR2 YYEEEE. The CDR3 has 15 amino acids. The CDR3 DNA is TGTGCCAGCAGCCCCGACAGGGGGCGCCCGGATGGCTACACCTTC. Its translation is CASSPDRGRPDGYTF. Complete variable domain (other parts from reference TRBV5-6 and TRBJ1-2): DAGVTQSPTHLIKTRGQQVTLRCSPKSGHDTVSWYQQALGQGPQFIFQYYEEEERQRGNFPDRFSGHQFPNYSSELNVNALLLGDSALYLCASSPDRGRPDGYTFGSGTRLTVV.

J is TRBJ2-7 and V is TRBV7-2; D is perhaps TRBD2 (6 bases). The CDR3 has 13 amino acids. The V and J ends lost 2 bases and 4 bases respectively, with 9 bases between them. The germline V gene has CDR1 SGHTA and CDR2 FQGNSA. CDR3 in DNA: TGTGCCAGCAGCTTAATAGCGGATTACGAGCAGTACTTC. Translated, it gives CASSLIADYEQYF.

This clone was detected once. The V gene is TRBV13, the J gene TRBJ2-5; D is perhaps TRBD1 (6 bases). Germline V CDR1 and CDR2: PRHDT, FYEKMQ (reference sequence). V lost 2 bases, J lost 6 bases, and 13 bases lay in between. CDR3 size: 14 residues. CDR3 nucleotide sequence: TGTGCCAGCAGCTTAAAGGCAGGGGTGCAGACCCAGTACTTC. As protein: CASSLKAGVQTQYF.

In its sample, this clone was seen many times. The gene calls are TRBV7-2 and TRBJ1-5; perhaps TRBD1 as D (5 bases). Trimming left V 3 bases short and J 6 bases short, with 9 bases between. This CDR3 comprises 13 residues. CDR1 is SGHTA, CDR2 FQGNSA, per germline. The CDR3 DNA reads as TGTGCCAGCAGCTTCAGGGCTAGTCAGCCCCAGCATTTT. Its protein product is CASSFRASQPQHF.

The chain links TRBV5-1 to TRBJ1-2; tentative D call: TRBD1 (6 bases). V was cut by 1 base and J by 4 bases, with 11 bases left in between. Germline V lookup: CDR1 SGHRS, CDR2 YFSETQ. This CDR3 is 14 amino acids long. Here the CDR3 reads CASSLSGAGYGYTF. The CDR3 DNA sequence: TGCGCCAGCAGCTTGTCGGGGGCCGGCTATGGCTACACCTTC.

The V and J genes are TRBV5-1 and TRBJ2-3; possibly TRBD1 for D (6 bases). CDR3 size: 15 residues. Germline V gene sequence: CDR1 SGHRS, CDR2 YFSETQ. V lost 0 bases, J lost 1 base, and 9 bases lay in between. The CDR3 nucleotides read TGCGCCAGCAGCTTGGATTACAGGGGCACAGATACGCAGTATTTT. This sequence encodes CASSLDYRGTDTQYF.

This chain joins TRBV10-3 and TRBJ2-7; tentatively, D is TRBD1 (6 bases). With 2 bases removed from V and 4 bases from J, the gap between germline ends came to 9 bases. The germline CDR1 and CDR2 sequences are ENHRY and SYGVKD. This CDR3 spans 13 amino acids. The CDR3 nucleotides read TGTGCCATCAGTGAGGACAGGATTTACGAGCAGTACTTC. Protein sequence: CAISEDRIYEQYF.

In its sample, this clone was seen once. The chain has TRBV7-2 and TRBJ2-1; D ambiguous. The germline CDR1 and CDR2 sequences are SGHTA and FQGNSA. The CDR3 is 12 amino acids. The V end was cut by 5 bases, the J end by 8 bases, with 10 bases between. CDR3 protein: CASSPGRDEQFF. CDR3 nucleotide sequence: TGTGCCAGCAGCCCGGGCCGTGATGAGCAGTTCTTC.

The chain carries TRBV5-4 and TRBJ1-4; D might be TRBD1 (5 bases). Trimming removed 1 base from V and 5 bases from J, with 9 bases in between. This CDR3 spans 14 amino acids. Germline V gene lookup returns CDR1 SGHNT and CDR2 YYREEE (reference sequence). CDR3 residues: CASSLSGGNEKLFF. In DNA form, the CDR3 reads TGTGCCAGCAGCTTGTCTGGGGGGAATGAAAAACTGTTTTTT.

The chain employs TRBV19 and TRBJ2-2; D uncertain. The CDR3 consists of 16 residues. Trimming removed 5 bases from V and 6 bases from J, with 19 bases in between. Germline lookup yields CDR1 LNHDA and CDR2 SQIVND (reference sequence). CDR3 in DNA: TGTGCCAGTAGTTCCCCCTCCCTCCCGGTGGCCGGGGAGCTGTTTTTT. Translated: CASSSPSLPVAGELFF.

The chain has TRBV5-1 and TRBJ2-7; D is possibly TRBD1 (5 bases). Germline CDR1 is SGHRS and CDR2 is YFSETQ. V was shortened by 0 bases and J by 1 base, with 14 bases between the two germline ends. This CDR3 is 16 amino acids long. CDR3 sequence reads: CASSLEGTGKSYEQYF. Written as DNA, the CDR3 is TGCGCCAGCAGCTTGGAAGGCACAGGTAAATCCTACGAGCAGTACTTC.

V usage is TRBV5-1 and J usage is TRBJ2-7, with 12 positions matching TRBD1. Germline V CDR1 and CDR2: SGHRS, YFSETQ. Trimming at V came to 2 bases and at J to 8 bases, leaving 14 bases not matched to a gene. The CDR3 length is 17 residues. The CDR3 DNA reads as TGCGCCAGCAGCTTAACCCCGGCCGGGACAGGGGGCGCTCAGCAGTACTTC. It translates to CASSLTPAGTGGAQQYF.

The chain has TRBV5-1 and TRBJ1-3; D unresolved. This CDR3 has 13 residues. Trimming cost V 3 bases and J 1 base, with 5 bases left between them. Germline CDR1 and CDR2: SGHRS and YFSETQ. The CDR3: CASSYTSGNTIYF. The CDR3 DNA reads TGCGCCAGCAGCTATACGTCTGGAAACACCATATATTTT.

V and J are TRBV5-4 and TRBJ2-5; 12 positions match TRBD2. In germline, CDR1 is SGHNT, CDR2 YYREEE (reference sequence). The CDR3 length is 16 residues. With 1 base clipped from V and 6 bases from J, the junction kept 7 bases outside the gene matches. The CDR3 is CASSLQTSGSGKTQYF. In DNA form, the CDR3 reads TGTGCCAGCAGCTTGCAGACTAGCGGGAGCGGGAAGACCCAGTACTTC. Filled out from reference TRBV5-4 and TRBJ2-5, the complete variable domain reads ETGVTQSPTHLIKTRGQQVTLRCSSQSGHNTVSWYQQALGQGPQFIFQYYREEENGRGNFPPRFSGLQFPNYSSELNVNALELDDSALYLCASSLQTSGSGKTQYFGPGTRLLVL.

This chain connects TRBV19 to TRBJ1-1; maybe TRBD1 (5 bases). The ends were cut back, 6 bases at V and 0 bases at J, with 17 bases in the middle. CDR1 is LNHDA and CDR2 is SQIVND in the germline V gene (reference sequence). The CDR3 runs to 16 residues. The CDR3 nucleotides read TGTGCCAGTAGCACCGAGTTGGGACGGCTGAACACTGAAGCTTTCTTT. It translates to CASSTELGRLNTEAFF. Together with reference TRBV19 and TRBJ1-1, the CDR3 gives the full variable domain: DGGITQSPKYLFRKEGQNVTLSCEQNLNHDAMYWYRQDPGQGLRLIYYSQIVNDFQKGDIAEGYSVSREKKESFPLTVTSAQKNPTAFYLCASSTELGRLNTEAFFGQGTRLTVV.

The chain has TRBV5-1 and TRBJ2-7, with 11 bases fitting TRBD2. The CDR3 contains 14 residues. V lost 1 base, J lost 3 bases, and 0 bases stayed unmatched. Germline V CDR1 and CDR2: SGHRS, YFSETQ. The CDR3 DNA reads as TGCGCCAGCAGCTTGACTAGCGGGAGCTACGAGCAGTACTTC. It encodes CASSLTSGSYEQYF.

The gene calls are TRBV2 and TRBJ1-5, with TRBD1 as a possible D gene (5 bases). The CDR3 loop spans 15 amino acids. Trimming cost V 7 bases and J 7 bases, with 20 bases left between them. The germline V gene encodes CDR1 SNHLY and CDR2 FYNNEI. The CDR3 region is CASILDGAEGQPQHF. CDR3 DNA sequence: TGTGCCAGCATTCTGGACGGGGCTGAGGGACAGCCCCAGCATTTT.

The rearrangement uses TRBV9 and TRBJ2-7; TRBD2 agrees at 10 bases. CDR1 is SGDLS and CDR2 is YYNGEE in the germline V gene. Trimming cost V 0 bases and J 2 bases; bases outside gene matches: 2. The CDR3 is made up of 15 amino acids. CDR3 nucleotide sequence: TGTGCCAGCAGCGTAGGAAGCGGGAGGGCCTACGAGCAGTACTTC. Translation: CASSVGSGRAYEQYF.

The rearrangement links TRBV19 to TRBJ1-6; TRBD1 aligns across 7 bases. CDR1 is LNHDA and CDR2 is SQIVND in the germline V gene (reference sequence). The trim removed 3 bases at V and 5 bases at J, leaving 4 bases unmatched. The CDR3 extends over 15 amino acids. This CDR3 reads CASSIRQGNNSPLHF. The CDR3 DNA sequence: TGTGCCAGTAGTATCAGACAGGGAAATAATTCACCCCTCCACTTT.

The V call is TRBV7-3, the J call TRBJ2-3; 7 bases match TRBD1. The CDR3 totals 13 residues. Per germline, CDR1 SGHTA and CDR2 FQGTGA. V lost 5 bases and J lost 6; bases outside the gene matches: 5. The CDR3 sequence: CASSLQGQDTQYF. In DNA form, the CDR3 reads TGTGCCAGCAGCCTACAGGGGCAGGATACGCAGTATTTT.